This entry concerns a single TCR beta chain. This sample was taken from a study of blood T cell repertoires in COVID-19. Study information: COVID-19 samples, acute and convalescent, were from the United States, Italy and Spain. PBMCs, B-cell-depleted T cells, or T cells provided the cDNA or gDNA that made up the material.

In germline, CDR1 is MNHEY, CDR2 SVGAGI. The ends were cut back, 6 bases at V and 4 bases at J, with 16 bases in the middle. This CDR3 has 15 amino acids. Authors' data handling: Estimation of nucleated cell counts was performed using reference gene primer amplification. Clones were sequenced by immunoSEQ multiplex PCR, and TCRdb holds only the in-frame ones, with some missing. V and J calls and clone size are copied from that table; D and trimming were computed from the DNA. Among roughly 110,000 clones, 70% to 90% were seen once, and the ten largest hold nearly 5%. Sequenced input: peripheral blood. This sequence was found in a man aged 35 to 55 with active or convalescent COVID-19. The V call is TRBV6-5, the J call TRBJ1-3; D possibly corresponds to TRBD1 (5 bases). CDR3 DNA: TGTGCCAGCAGAAGTGGAGGGGCCGTCGGAAACACCATATATTTT. It encodes CASRSGGAVGNTIYF.